This T cell receptor (beta chain) was sequenced during a study of CD8 T cells in ankylosing spondylitis. Findings and caveats of the study: Under 10 highly homologous variants formed a TCR beta motif that appeared characteristic of ankylosing spondylitis blood.

Trimming took off 6 bases at V and 1 base at J, with 21 bases between the two ends. The CDR3 consists of 16 residues. Germline V gives CDR1 SQVTM, CDR2 ANQGSEA. Turning to this clonotype: Its matching antigen is unknown.

TCRdb passed the 5' RACE reads through MiXCR, listing each CDR3 protein once. Of about 340,000 distinct CDR3 sequences listed, around 8% are singletons. The receptor was derived from a male donor with ankylosing spondylitis. The chain has TRBV29-1 and TRBJ2-5; weak D call: TRBD2 (6 bases). The sequencing sample was made of blood, either unsorted or a sorted T cell fraction (not recorded which). CDR3 sequence reads: CSVENGLRPLQETQYF. CDR3 DNA: TGCAGCGTAGAAAACGGACTACGACCACTCCAAGAGACCCAGTACTTC.